A single sample gave rise to the 9 T cell receptor beta chains below, sequenced in a study of blood T cell repertoires in COVID-19. The data were produced by immunoSEQ multiplex PCR, yet TCRdb's version contains in-frame clones alone and is incomplete. The sample holds about 250,000 clones, roughly 83% seen once. Sequencing was done on a sample of peripheral blood. The source of these receptors is a man older than 75 with acute or convalescent COVID-19.

This rearrangement joins TRBV7-9 to TRBJ2-1; D might be TRBD2 (5 bases). Trimming removed 6 bases at V and 9 bases at J, with 15 bases between. The germline V gene encodes CDR1 SEHNR and CDR2 FQNEAQ (reference sequence). This CDR3 contains 13 residues. CDR3 region: CASRDTGVVEQFF. The CDR3 region has the DNA TGTGCCAGCAGAGACACCGGGGTGGTTGAGCAGTTCTTC.

J is TRBJ2-1 and V is TRBV10-3, with 11 positions matching TRBD2. Trimming cost V 6 bases and J 6 bases; bases outside gene matches: 4. CDR1 is ENHRY and CDR2 is SYGVKD in the germline V gene. This CDR3 is built from 14 residues. The DNA of the CDR3 is TGTGCCATCAGCCTAGCGGGAGGCCGCAATGAGCAGTTCTTC. It is translated as CAISLAGGRNEQFF.

The chain is built from TRBV24-1 and TRBJ2-7; tentative D call: TRBD1 (6 bases). V was clipped by 4 bases and J by 6 bases, with 18 bases between them. This CDR3 has 15 amino acids. The germline V gene has CDR1 KGHDR and CDR2 SFDVKD. CDR3 in DNA: TGTGCCACCAGTGACCCCCGGACAGTGTTTGGCGAGCAGTACTTC. It codes for CATSDPRTVFGEQYF.

CDR3 sequence reads: CATSGAIANTGELFF. In nucleotides, the CDR3 is TGTGCCACCAGTGGCGCTATCGCGAACACCGGGGAGCTGTTTTTT. V usage is TRBV24-1 and J usage is TRBJ2-2, with D unclear. Deletions cut 5 bases from V and 0 bases from J, with 9 bases between. The germline V gene has CDR1 KGHDR and CDR2 SFDVKD. This CDR3 is built from 15 residues.

The chain uses TRBV11-2 and TRBJ2-7; 12 nucleotides match TRBD2. The CDR3 totals 15 residues. Germline V CDR1 and CDR2: SGHAT, FQNNGV. Trimming took 5 bases from V and 4 from J; bases not matched to a gene: 6. CDR3 amino acids: CASSVTSGGNYEQYF. Written as DNA, the CDR3 is TGTGCCAGCAGCGTCACTAGCGGGGGGAATTACGAGCAGTACTTC.

The rearrangement uses TRBV18 and TRBJ2-2; 7 bases line up with TRBD1. V was pared by 3 bases and J by 4 bases, with 8 bases of the junction left unmatched. The CDR3 loop spans 16 amino acids. The germline V gene encodes CDR1 KGHSH and CDR2 LQKENI. The chain's CDR3 is CASSPLRQGATGELFF. CDR3 DNA: TGTGCCAGCTCACCGTTGAGACAGGGAGCCACCGGGGAGCTGTTTTTT.

This clone was detected a few times. This sequence joins TRBV6-1 and TRBJ2-7; D remains unclear. V was clipped by 2 bases and J by 4 bases, with 15 bases between them. Germline CDR1 MNHNS, CDR2 SASEGT. CDR3 size: 15 residues. DNA for the CDR3: TGTGCCAGCAGTGAAATCACTCGGGTTGGGTACGAGCAGTACTTC. Amino acids: CASSEITRVGYEQYF.

The genes are TRBV14 and TRBJ1-1; a possible D gene is TRBD1 (6 bases). Germline CDR1 is SGHDN and CDR2 is FVKESK. The CDR3 runs to 16 residues. V lost 4 bases, J lost 1 base, and 16 bases lay in between. CDR3 sequence: CASSLGGRGQNTEAFF. DNA for the CDR3: TGTGCCAGCAGCCTCGGGGGGCGCGGGCAGAACACTGAAGCTTTCTTT. The full variable domain, in which reference TRBV14 and TRBJ1-1 provide the parts outside the CDR3, is EAGVTQFPSHSVIEKGQTVTLRCDPISGHDNLYWYRRVMGKEIKFLLHFVKESKQDESGMPNNRFLAERTGGTYSTLKVQPAELEDSGVYFCASSLGGRGQNTEAFFGQGTRLTVV.

This clone was seen only a few times. V gene TRBV19 combines with J gene TRBJ1-1; 8 positions match TRBD1. V trimming: 6 bases; J trimming: 2 bases; junction bases outside the gene matches: 8. From germline, CDR1 is LNHDA and CDR2 SQIVND (reference sequence). The CDR3 totals 15 residues. For the CDR3, the DNA is TGTGCCAGTAGCTCCCGGGACAGGACTAACACTGAAGCTTTCTTT. This translates into CASSSRDRTNTEAFF.